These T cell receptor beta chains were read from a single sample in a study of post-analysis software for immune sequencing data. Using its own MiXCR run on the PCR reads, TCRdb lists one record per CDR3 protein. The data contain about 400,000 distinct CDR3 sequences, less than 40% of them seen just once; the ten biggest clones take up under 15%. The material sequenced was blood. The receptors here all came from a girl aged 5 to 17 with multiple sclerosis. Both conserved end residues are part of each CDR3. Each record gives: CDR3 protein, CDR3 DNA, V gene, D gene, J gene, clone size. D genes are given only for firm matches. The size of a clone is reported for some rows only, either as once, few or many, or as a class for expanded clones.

CDR3: CASAEEETQYF
DNA: TGCGCCAGCGCGGAGGAAGAGACCCAGTACTTC
V: TRBV5-1
D: -
J: TRBJ2-5
size: -

CDR3: CASSPQGSGDTRYF
DNA: TGTGCCAGCAGCCCCCAAGGCAGTGGAGATACGCGGTATTTT
V: TRBV7-3
D: -
J: TRBJ2-3
size: -

CDR3: CASSSLGEAQPYEQYF
DNA: TGTGCCAGCAGCAGCCTTGGGGAGGCCCAACCTTACGAGCAGTACTTC
V: TRBV7-2
D: -
J: TRBJ2-7
size: -

CDR3: CATRGFNQPQHF
DNA: TGTGCCACCCGGGGGTTTAATCAGCCCCAGCATTTT
V: TRBV15
D: -
J: TRBJ1-5
size: few

CDR3: CASSQEQGMNTEAFF
DNA: TGCGCCAGCAGCCAGGAGCAGGGGATGAACACTGAAGCTTTCTTT
V: TRBV4-3
D: -
J: TRBJ1-1
size: once

CDR3: CASSQAYEPEAFF
DNA: TGTGCTAGCAGTCAGGCCTATGAACCTGAAGCTTTCTTT
V: TRBV27
D: -
J: TRBJ1-1
size: -

CDR3: CASSQVRAVGELFF
DNA: TGCGCCAGCAGCCAAGTCCGGGCGGTCGGGGAGCTGTTTTTT
V: TRBV4-1
D: -
J: TRBJ2-2
size: few

CDR3: CATRRDTGLAEETQYF
DNA: TGTGCCACCAGAAGAGATACGGGACTAGCGGAAGAGACCCAGTACTTC
V: TRBV15
D: TRBD2
J: TRBJ2-5
size: -

CDR3: CASSLAGQPQHF
DNA: TGTGCCAGCAGTTTGGCAGGGCAGCCCCAGCATTTT
V: TRBV7-9
D: -
J: TRBJ1-5
size: many

CDR3: CASSQDGSGYNEQFF
DNA: TGCGCCAGCAGCCAAGATGGGTCGGGCTACAATGAGCAGTTCTTC
V: TRBV4-1
D: -
J: TRBJ2-1
size: -

CDR3: CASSPQTSGGDYNEQFF
DNA: TGTGCCAGCAGTCCCCAGACTAGCGGGGGAGACTACAATGAGCAGTTCTTC
V: TRBV6-2/TRBV6-3
D: TRBD2
J: TRBJ2-1
size: few

CDR3: CASSLGAGTVYEQYF
DNA: TGTGCCAGCAGCTTAGGGGCCGGGACAGTCTACGAGCAGTACTTC
V: TRBV7-2
D: TRBD1
J: TRBJ2-7
size: few

CDR3: CASSDNRDYAYNEQFF
DNA: TGTGCCAGCAGTGACAACCGGGACTACGCCTACAATGAGCAGTTCTTC
V: TRBV6-1
D: TRBD2
J: TRBJ2-1
size: few

CDR3: CASSFRGSDTEAFF
DNA: TGTGCCAGCAGCTTCCGAGGGTCCGACACTGAAGCTTTCTTT
V: TRBV7-3
D: -
J: TRBJ1-1
size: -

CDR3: CASSVAPAGNYGYTF
DNA: TGTGCCAGCAGCGTAGCTCCGGCCGGTAACTATGGCTACACCTTC
V: TRBV9
D: -
J: TRBJ1-2
size: -

CDR3: CASSWGTSGATDTQYF
DNA: TGCGCCAGCAGCTGGGGGACTAGCGGGGCGACAGATACGCAGTATTTT
V: TRBV5-1
D: TRBD2
J: TRBJ2-3
size: -

CDR3: CASSLNSGTQPQHF
DNA: TGTGCCAGCAGTTTGAACTCGGGGACCCAGCCCCAGCATTTT
V: TRBV6-1
D: -
J: TRBJ1-5
size: few

CDR3: CASSVGPGGHEQYF
DNA: TGTGCCAGCAGCGTAGGTCCAGGGGGCCACGAGCAGTACTTC
V: TRBV9
D: TRBD1
J: TRBJ2-7
size: few

CDR3: CASSTAGTGNSYGYTF
DNA: TGCGCCAGCAGCACCGCCGGGACAGGGAACAGCTATGGCTACACCTTC
V: TRBV5-1
D: TRBD1
J: TRBJ1-2
size: few

CDR3: CASRDREPNTEAFF
DNA: TGTGCCAGCAGGGACCGGGAGCCGAACACTGAAGCTTTCTTT
V: TRBV7-8
D: -
J: TRBJ1-1
size: -

CDR3: CSARVKRGATWGYNEQFF
DNA: TGCAGTGCTAGGGTCAAGCGGGGGGCCACGTGGGGTTACAATGAGCAGTTCTTC
V: TRBV20-1
D: TRBD2
J: TRBJ2-1
size: -

CDR3: CASSSGENPYEQYF
DNA: TGTGCCAGCAGTTCGGGGGAAAATCCCTACGAGCAGTACTTC
V: TRBV12-3/TRBV12-4
D: -
J: TRBJ2-7
size: -

CDR3: CASTEAGKNIQYF
DNA: TGTGCCAGCACCGAGGCCGGGAAAAACATTCAGTACTTC
V: TRBV2
D: -
J: TRBJ2-4
size: -

CDR3: CASVTTGGGNNEQFF
DNA: TGTGCCAGCGTGACGACAGGGGGCGGAAACAATGAGCAGTTCTTC
V: TRBV2
D: TRBD1
J: TRBJ2-1
size: few

CDR3: CSARHRGSYNSPPHF
DNA: TGCAGTGCTAGACACAGGGGAAGTTATAATTCACCCCCCCACTTT
V: TRBV20-1
D: TRBD1
J: TRBJ1-6
size: few

CDR3: CASSEGPLVSTQYF
DNA: TGTGCCAGCAGCGAGGGCCCCCTGGTATCTACGCAGTATTTT
V: TRBV7-6
D: -
J: TRBJ2-3
size: few

CDR3: CASSEGGTGDNYGYTF
DNA: TGTGCCAGCAGTGAAGGAGGGACAGGGGACAACTATGGCTACACCTTC
V: TRBV25-1
D: TRBD1
J: TRBJ1-2
size: few

CDR3: CASSLMGQVTYEQYF
DNA: TGTGCCAGCAGTTTGATGGGACAGGTGACCTACGAGCAGTACTTC
V: TRBV12-3/TRBV12-4
D: TRBD1
J: TRBJ2-7
size: few

CDR3: CATSRGRQGPYEQYF
DNA: TGTGCCACCAGCAGAGGTAGACAGGGACCCTACGAGCAGTACTTC
V: TRBV15
D: TRBD1
J: TRBJ2-7
size: few

CDR3: CASSQWGLAGVYEQFF
DNA: TGCGCCAGCAGCCAGTGGGGACTAGCGGGGGTCTATGAGCAGTTCTTC
V: TRBV4-3
D: TRBD2
J: TRBJ2-1
size: -

CDR3: CASSSRLGTETQYF
DNA: TGTGCCAGCAGTTCCAGATTGGGGACCGAGACCCAGTACTTC
V: TRBV27
D: -
J: TRBJ2-5
size: few

CDR3: CASSLGGPGEQFF
DNA: TGCGCCAGCAGCCTCGGAGGCCCTGGTGAGCAGTTCTTC
V: TRBV5-1
D: -
J: TRBJ2-1
size: -

CDR3: CASSLGAAWGSPLHF
DNA: TGTGCCAGCAGCTTAGGGGCCGCTTGGGGTTCACCCCTCCACTTT
V: TRBV7-2
D: -
J: TRBJ1-6
size: few

CDR3: CASSQDSGASKNIQYF
DNA: TGCGCCAGCAGCCAAGATTCGGGGGCATCCAAAAACATTCAGTACTTC
V: TRBV4-3
D: -
J: TRBJ2-4
size: -

CDR3: CASTSLDRDSYNEQFF
DNA: TGTGCCAGCACCTCACTCGACAGGGACTCCTACAATGAGCAGTTCTTC
V: TRBV12-3/TRBV12-4
D: TRBD1
J: TRBJ2-1
size: -

CDR3: CASSLEAVGSYNSPLHF
DNA: TGTGCCAGCAGCTTGGAGGCCGTGGGCTCCTATAATTCACCCCTCCACTTT
V: TRBV5-5
D: -
J: TRBJ1-6
size: -

CDR3: CASSLGQGALNEQFF
DNA: TGTGCCAGCAGCTTGGGACAGGGGGCTTTGAATGAGCAGTTCTTC
V: TRBV5-6
D: TRBD1
J: TRBJ2-1
size: -

CDR3: CASSLGLWNTEAFF
DNA: TGTGCCAGCAGCTTAGGGCTCTGGAACACTGAAGCTTTCTTT
V: TRBV7-9
D: -
J: TRBJ1-1
size: few

CDR3: CSATTSGSVSETQYF
DNA: TGCAGTGCCACGACTAGCGGGTCTGTGTCGGAGACCCAGTACTTC
V: TRBV20-1
D: TRBD2
J: TRBJ2-5
size: -

CDR3: CASSLAGGAIHGYTF
DNA: TGTGCCAGCAGCTTAGCAGGGGGCGCGATTCATGGCTACACCTTC
V: TRBV7-9
D: TRBD1
J: TRBJ1-2
size: few

CDR3: CASSLARGRDTEAFF
DNA: TGCGCCAGCAGCTTGGCGAGGGGGCGAGATACTGAAGCTTTCTTT
V: TRBV5-1
D: TRBD1
J: TRBJ1-1
size: once

CDR3: CASTRTGELFF
DNA: TGTGCCAGCACCCGGACCGGGGAGCTGTTTTTT
V: TRBV12-3/TRBV12-4
D: -
J: TRBJ2-2
size: few

CDR3: CASSLDRGRYEQYF
DNA: TGTGCCAGCAGCTTAGACAGGGGTCGGTACGAGCAGTACTTC
V: TRBV7-9
D: TRBD1
J: TRBJ2-7
size: -

CDR3: CASSPDSGAEQYF
DNA: TGTGCCAGCTCACCAGATAGTGGGGCCGAGCAGTACTTC
V: TRBV18
D: -
J: TRBJ2-7
size: -

CDR3: CASGDSFYNEQFF
DNA: TGTGCCAGCGGGGATAGCTTCTACAATGAGCAGTTCTTC
V: TRBV12-5
D: TRBD2
J: TRBJ2-1
size: -

CDR3: CASSLAGAYNEQFF
DNA: TGTGCCAGCAGTCTAGCGGGGGCCTACAATGAGCAGTTCTTC
V: TRBV5-1
D: TRBD2
J: TRBJ2-1
size: many

CDR3: CASSLSSGELFF
DNA: TGTGCCAGCAGTTTAAGCAGCGGGGAGCTGTTTTTT
V: TRBV28
D: -
J: TRBJ2-2
size: -

CDR3: CASSQVGQVEDEQCF
DNA: TGCGCCAGCAGCCAAGTGGGACAGGTAGAAGACGAGCAGTGCTTC
V: TRBV4-1
D: TRBD1
J: TRBJ2-7
size: -

CDR3: CSARGTSGAPRDEQFF
DNA: TGCAGTGCTAGGGGGACTAGCGGGGCCCCCCGGGATGAGCAGTTCTTC
V: TRBV20-1
D: TRBD2
J: TRBJ2-1
size: few

CDR3: CASGRGANDEKLFF
DNA: TGTGCCAGCGGTAGGGGGGCGAACGACGAAAAACTGTTTTTT
V: TRBV6-6
D: -
J: TRBJ1-4
size: -

CDR3: CASKGSGDEQYF
DNA: TGTGCCAGCAAAGGCAGCGGGGACGAGCAGTACTTC
V: TRBV27
D: TRBD2
J: TRBJ2-7
size: few

CDR3: CSARRGGQAHGYTF
DNA: TGCAGTGCTAGGAGGGGGGGCCAGGCACATGGCTACACCTTC
V: TRBV20-1
D: -
J: TRBJ1-2
size: -

CDR3: CAISESNEKETQYF
DNA: TGTGCCATCAGTGAGTCGAATGAGAAGGAGACCCAGTACTTC
V: TRBV10-3
D: -
J: TRBJ2-5
size: -

CDR3: CASATKLPLHF
DNA: TGTGCCAGCGCTACGAAGCTGCCCCTCCACTTT
V: TRBV2
D: -
J: TRBJ1-6
size: -

CDR3: CASSLESYEQYF
DNA: TGTGCCAGCAGTTTGGAGTCCTACGAGCAGTACTTC
V: TRBV5-1
D: -
J: TRBJ2-7
size: many

CDR3: CASSLSLGNSPLHF
DNA: TGCGCCAGCAGCTTGAGCCTCGGGAATTCACCCCTCCACTTT
V: TRBV5-1
D: -
J: TRBJ1-6
size: few

CDR3: CASSLIPGVSDEQYF
DNA: TGCGCCAGCAGCTTAATTCCGGGGGTCAGTGACGAGCAGTACTTC
V: TRBV5-1
D: -
J: TRBJ2-7
size: few

CDR3: CASSQDSGREQVF
DNA: TGCGCCAGCAGCCAAGATTCCGGGCGGGAGCAGGTCTTC
V: TRBV4-3
D: TRBD2
J: TRBJ2-1
size: -